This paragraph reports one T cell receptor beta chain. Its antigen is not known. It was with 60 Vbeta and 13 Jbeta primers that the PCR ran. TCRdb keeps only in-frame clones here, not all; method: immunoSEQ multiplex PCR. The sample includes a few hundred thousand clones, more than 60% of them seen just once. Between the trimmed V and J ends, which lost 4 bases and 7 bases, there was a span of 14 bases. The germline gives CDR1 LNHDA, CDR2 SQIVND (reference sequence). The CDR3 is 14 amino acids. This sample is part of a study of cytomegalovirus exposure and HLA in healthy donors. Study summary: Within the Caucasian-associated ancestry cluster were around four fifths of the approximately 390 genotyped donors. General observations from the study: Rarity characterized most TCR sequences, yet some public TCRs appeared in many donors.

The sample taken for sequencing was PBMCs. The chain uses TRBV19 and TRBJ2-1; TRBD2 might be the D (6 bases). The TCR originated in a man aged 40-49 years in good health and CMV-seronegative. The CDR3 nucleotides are TGTGCCAGTAGTAGGGCGGGACCTTCGAATGAGCAGTTCTTC. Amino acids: CASSRAGPSNEQFF.